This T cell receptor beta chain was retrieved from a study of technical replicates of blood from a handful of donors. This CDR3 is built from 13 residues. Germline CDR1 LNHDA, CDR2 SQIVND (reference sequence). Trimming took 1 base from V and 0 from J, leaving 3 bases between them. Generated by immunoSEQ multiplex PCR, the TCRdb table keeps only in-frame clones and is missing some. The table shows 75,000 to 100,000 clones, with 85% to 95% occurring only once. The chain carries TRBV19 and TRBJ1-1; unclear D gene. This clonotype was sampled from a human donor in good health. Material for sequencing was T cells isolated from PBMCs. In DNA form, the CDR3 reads TGTGCCAGTAGTATAGGAGTGAACACTGAAGCTTTCTTT. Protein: CASSIGVNTEAFF.